Presented here are 21 T cell receptor beta chains from one specimen sequenced in a study of persistence of HIV-infected CD4 T cells. Antigens of these TCRs are unknown. Cells were stimulated nonspecifically with anti-CD3/anti-CD28 magnetic beads. CD4+ T cells upregulating both CD40 ligand and CD69 were sorted as responding cells. This was the immunoSEQ version 4 assay in survey mode. Sequencing used immunoSEQ multiplex PCR; TCRdb keeps in-frame clones, though not all of them. This sample has 35,000 to 55,000 clones, with roughly 90% found just once. The material was CD4+ T cells sorted from PBMCs after roughly 18-hour stimulation, obtained from a patient who received antiretroviral therapy. Receptors originate from an adult man with HIV who was CMV-seropositive.

The chain couples TRBV6-5 to TRBJ1-2; perhaps TRBD1 as D (5 bases). Deletions cut 6 bases from V and 4 bases from J, with 12 bases between. This CDR3 region has 13 residues. CDR1 is MNHEY and CDR2 is SVGAGI in the germline V gene. The CDR3 reads CASSRAGSYGYTF. The DNA of the CDR3 is TGTGCCAGCAGCCGGGCAGGGAGCTATGGCTACACCTTC.

The rearrangement uses TRBV7-2 and TRBJ1-2; D unresolved. CDR1 SGHTA and CDR2 FQGNSA come from the germline V gene. V lost 1 base to trimming and J lost 4 bases, with 10 bases between them. The CDR3 totals 14 residues. The DNA of the CDR3 is TGTGCCAGCAGCTTAGGTTTGAATGGCTATGGCTACACCTTC. It codes for CASSLGLNGYGYTF. Based on the CDR3 plus reference TRBV7-2 and TRBJ1-2, the full variable domain is GAGVSQSPSNKVTEKGKDVELRCDPISGHTALYWYRQSLGQGLEFLIYFQGNSAPDKSGLPSDRFSAERTGGSVSTLTIQRTQQEDSAVYLCASSLGLNGYGYTFGSGTRLTVV.

The genes are TRBV11-1 and TRBJ2-3, with TRBD2 matching over 11 bases. In germline, CDR1 is SGHAT, CDR2 FQDESV (reference sequence). The length of the CDR3 is 14 residues. J lost 6 bases, V lost 2 bases, and 1 base had no gene match. DNA for the CDR3: TGTGCCAGCAGCTTAAGACTAGCGGGGGATACGCAGTATTTT. It yields the protein CASSLRLAGDTQYF.

The V gene is TRBV29-1, the J gene TRBJ1-2; D is possibly TRBD1 (5 bases). Trimming pared 6 bases from V and 8 bases from J, leaving 22 bases between. CDR1 and CDR2 from the germline V gene are SQVTM and ANQGSEA. This CDR3 comprises 14 residues. The CDR3 DNA is TGCAGCGTGGGCCCCCAGGGTTCGTTAGGAGGCTACACCTTC. Its protein is CSVGPQGSLGGYTF.

The V and J genes are TRBV12-3 or TRBV12-4 and TRBJ1-4; possibly TRBD1 for D (5 bases). The V end lost 6 bases, the J end lost 13 bases, and 15 bases lay between the germline ends. This CDR3 comprises 12 residues. CDR3 in DNA: TGTGCCAGCAGCCTTAATGAGGGACGACTGTTTTTT. Its protein product is CASSLNEGRLFF.

This chain connects TRBV4-1 to TRBJ2-5, with D maybe TRBD2 (7 bases). Germline lookup yields CDR1 MGHRA and CDR2 YSYEKL. Trimming stripped 4 bases from V and 2 bases from J, with 20 bases between. The CDR3 covers 17 residues. The CDR3 is CASSLGVGGPRQETQYF. In nucleotides, the CDR3 is TGCGCCAGCAGCCTGGGGGTGGGGGGGCCGAGACAAGAGACCCAGTACTTC.

This chain links TRBV28 with TRBJ2-1, with D possibly being TRBD1 (6 bases). Trimming removed 6 bases from V and 7 bases from J, with 16 bases in between. This CDR3 contains 14 residues. CDR1 MDHEN and CDR2 SYDVKM come from the germline V gene. The CDR3 nucleotides read TGTGCCAGCAGCCCCCCCAGGGGCTCAAATGAGCAGTTCTTC. Residues: CASSPPRGSNEQFF.

The genes are TRBV6-5 and TRBJ1-1, with D unresolved. The length of the CDR3 is 12 residues. CDR1 is MNHEY and CDR2 is SVGAGI in the germline V gene. With 4 bases removed from V and 4 bases from J, the gap between germline ends came to 7 bases. CDR3 DNA: TGTGCCAGCAGTTTTGGCACCACTGAAGCTTTCTTT. It yields the protein CASSFGTTEAFF.

This clone has a single count. This chain's CDR3 is CASTHGTRQSNSPLHF. In DNA, the CDR3 is TGTGCCAGCACCCATGGAACTCGACAGTCAAATTCACCCCTCCACTTT. V gene TRBV4-2 combines with J gene TRBJ1-6; a weak D match, TRBD1 (5 bases). The CDR3 is 16 residues long. V was shortened by 7 bases and J by 7 bases, with 20 bases between the two germline ends. Per the germline V gene, CDR1 is LGHNA and CDR2 is YNFKEQ.

J is TRBJ2-3 and V is TRBV20-1, with D unclear. Trimming removed 6 bases from V and 3 bases from J, with 7 bases in between. Germline V lookup: CDR1 DFQATT, CDR2 SNEGSKA (reference sequence). CDR3 length equals 11 residues. In DNA form, the CDR3 reads TGCAGTGCAGAGAGGACAGATACGCAGTATTTT. It specifies CSAERTDTQYF.

The gene calls are TRBV19 and TRBJ2-3; D is unresolved. V was shortened by 6 bases and J by 1 base, with 29 bases between the two germline ends. In germline, CDR1 is LNHDA, CDR2 SQIVND (reference sequence). The CDR3 contains 20 residues. The CDR3 loop is CASRGRRAGEDAFRTDTQYF. Here the CDR3 DNA reads TGTGCCAGTAGAGGACGGCGAGCAGGCGAGGATGCGTTCCGCACAGATACGCAGTATTTT.

The chain carries TRBV5-1 and TRBJ2-1; 10 bases match TRBD2. This CDR3 has 15 residues. Per germline, CDR1 SGHRS and CDR2 YFSETQ. V lost 0 bases to trimming and J lost 6 bases; unmatched junction nucleotides: 3. The CDR3, as DNA: TGCGCCAGCAGCTTGGTCGTAGCGGGGGGCAATGAGCAGTTCTTC. It is translated as CASSLVVAGGNEQFF.

V gene TRBV7-3 combines with J gene TRBJ2-7; TRBD2 is a possible D gene (6 bases). The CDR3 length is 18 residues. The V gene's germline CDR1 is SGHTA and CDR2 FQGTGA. Trimming pared 1 base from V and 2 bases from J, leaving 21 bases between. CDR3 sequence (DNA): TGTGCCAGCAGCTTAAGTCAGACCACCGGGACTCCTCCCTACGAGCAGTACTTC. Encoded protein: CASSLSQTTGTPPYEQYF.

In this sample, this clone turned up once. The V gene is TRBV5-6, the J gene TRBJ2-7, with D perhaps TRBD1 or TRBD2 (7 bases each). Germline values: CDR1 SGHDT, CDR2 YYEEEE. V dropped 3 bases and J dropped 1 base, with 17 bases sitting between them. The CDR3 is 16 amino acids. For the CDR3, the DNA is TGTGCCAGCAGCTCGGTTGGGACAGCGGGATCCTACGAGCAGTACTTC. Translating it yields CASSSVGTAGSYEQYF.

This chain uses TRBV18 with TRBJ2-3; D may match TRBD1 or TRBD2 (7 bases each). Deletions cut 3 bases from V and 1 base from J, with 17 bases between. The length of the CDR3 is 17 residues. Germline V gene lookup returns CDR1 KGHSH and CDR2 LQKENI. The CDR3 DNA is TGTGCCAGCTCACCCCCAGGGGGGGGGCTAGGCACAGATACGCAGTATTTT. Its protein product is CASSPPGGGLGTDTQYF. Filled out from reference TRBV18 and TRBJ2-3, the complete variable domain reads NAGVMQNPRHLVRRRGQEARLRCSPMKGHSHVYWYRQLPEEGLKFMVYLQKENIIDESGMPKERFSAEFPKEGPSILRIQQVVRGDSAAYFCASSPPGGGLGTDTQYFGPGTRLTVL.

The chain links TRBV2 to TRBJ2-4; perhaps TRBD1 as D (6 bases). CDR1 SNHLY and CDR2 FYNNEI come from the germline V gene. This CDR3 has 17 amino acids. Trimming removed 4 bases from V and 0 bases from J, with 16 bases in between. In nucleotides, the CDR3 is TGTGCCAGCAGTGGAAAGCCAGGGGACGTAGCCAAAAACATTCAGTACTTC. The encoded protein is CASSGKPGDVAKNIQYF.

J is TRBJ1-2 and V is TRBV6-5, with D unresolved. This CDR3 is 13 amino acids long. Germline V CDR1 and CDR2: MNHEY, SVGAGI. V lost 7 bases, J lost 2 bases, and 11 bases lay in between. The CDR3 protein is CASKPQRNYGYTF. For the CDR3, the DNA is TGTGCCAGCAAACCACAGAGGAACTATGGCTACACCTTC.

The chain carries TRBV2 and TRBJ1-5; D not certain. Germline values: CDR1 SNHLY, CDR2 FYNNEI. The CDR3 length is 12 residues. Trimming removed 6 bases at V and 4 bases at J, with 7 bases between. The DNA of the CDR3 is TGTGCCAGCAGCTCTAATAATCAGCCCCAGCATTTT. Its translation: CASSSNNQPQHF.

The V call is TRBV24-1, the J call TRBJ2-2; weak D call: TRBD2 (7 bases). Trimming removed 5 bases at V and 2 bases at J, with 17 bases between. CDR3 length equals 17 residues. Looked up from germline, CDR1 is KGHDR and CDR2 is SFDVKD. The CDR3 DNA sequence: TGTGCCACCAGTGTCAAAATCGGGGGGCCAAACACCGGGGAGCTGTTTTTT. Its protein is CATSVKIGGPNTGELFF.

The V call is TRBV7-9, the J call TRBJ1-4; D remains ambiguous. Germline values: CDR1 SEHNR, CDR2 FQNEAQ (reference sequence). With 4 bases removed from V and 8 bases from J, the gap between germline ends came to 17 bases. The CDR3 extends over 15 amino acids. CDR3 nucleotide sequence: TGTGCCAGCAGCTCAGTAGGAGGAATGGGCGAAAAACTGTTTTTT. Translated, it gives CASSSVGGMGEKLFF.

V usage is TRBV18 and J usage is TRBJ2-7; D could derive from TRBD1 or TRBD2 (5 bases each). The CDR3 has 16 residues. Per germline, CDR1 KGHSH and CDR2 LQKENI. The V end lost 2 bases, the J end lost 5 bases, and 19 bases lay between the germline ends. CDR3 sequence (DNA): TGTGCCAGCTCACCAATCGGGGCAGGGAAGACCCACGAGCAGTACTTC. Protein product: CASSPIGAGKTHEQYF.